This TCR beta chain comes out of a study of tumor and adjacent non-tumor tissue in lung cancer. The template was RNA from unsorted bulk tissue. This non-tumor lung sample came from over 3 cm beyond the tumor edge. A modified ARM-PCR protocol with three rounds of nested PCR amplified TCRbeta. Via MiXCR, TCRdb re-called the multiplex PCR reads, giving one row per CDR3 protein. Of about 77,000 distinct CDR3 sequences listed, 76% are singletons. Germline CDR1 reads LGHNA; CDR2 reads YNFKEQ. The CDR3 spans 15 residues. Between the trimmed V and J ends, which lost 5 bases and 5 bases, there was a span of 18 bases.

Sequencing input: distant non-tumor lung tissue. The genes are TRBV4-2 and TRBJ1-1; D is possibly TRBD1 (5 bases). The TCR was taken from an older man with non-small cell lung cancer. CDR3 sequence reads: CASSKGFEGCTEAFF. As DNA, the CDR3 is TGTGCCAGCAGCAAGGGGTTTGAGGGTTGTACTGAAGCTTTCTTT.